A few counts support the clone carrying this TCR beta chain. Antigen: not known. The CDR3 runs 16 residues. Unmatched junction bases numbered 10, after V lost 0 bases and J lost 8 bases. Germline V CDR1 and CDR2: LGHNA, YSLEER. This entry belongs to a study of cytomegalovirus exposure and HLA in healthy donors. Study outcomes and limitations: One later analysis reportedly identified an Asian-associated ancestry cluster that showed fewer N-insertions than the approximately 710-donor mean. In presence/absence analyses, roughly uniform sequencing depth across donors was assumed.

In the PCR, 60 Vbeta and 13 Jbeta primers were used. This table comes from immunoSEQ multiplex PCR, and its TCRdb copy is limited to in-frame clones, with some not included. This sample has roughly 120,000 clones, with roughly three fifths found just once. The chain links TRBV4-3 to TRBJ2-7; 10 nucleotides agree with TRBD2. Sequenced input: PBMCs. The sequence derives from a woman aged 40 to 49 in good health and CMV-seropositive. The CDR3 loop reads CASSQDMHSGRGQQYF. In nucleotides, the CDR3 is TGCGCCAGCAGCCAAGATATGCACAGCGGGAGGGGCCAGCAGTACTTC.